These 18 T cell receptor beta chains were sequenced from one sample in a study of blood T cell repertoires in COVID-19. Profiling relied on immunoSEQ multiplex PCR, and the TCRdb table lists in-frame clones only, not all of them. The sample comprises some 150,000 clones, approximately 89% of which are singletons, and roughly 3.4% rests with the top ten. The sample taken for sequencing was peripheral blood. The receptor source for this set is a man aged 65-85 years with acute or convalescent COVID-19.

The rearrangement uses TRBV12-3 or TRBV12-4 and TRBJ1-1; a weak D match, TRBD1 (5 bases). Between the trimmed V and J ends, which lost 3 bases and 10 bases, there was a span of 12 bases. There are 12 residues in the CDR3. This CDR3 is CASSLSTGLAFF. CDR3 in DNA: TGTGCCAGCAGTTTGAGTACAGGTCTAGCTTTCTTT.

CDR3 nucleotides: TGTGCCAGCAGTCCGACTAGCGGGAGGGCCGGGACCGGGGAGCTGTTTTTT. It translates to CASSPTSGRAGTGELFF. The chain joins TRBV6-6 to TRBJ2-2; 14 bases are a match to TRBD2. The CDR3 consists of 17 residues. The germline V gene encodes CDR1 MNHNY and CDR2 SVGAGI (reference sequence). The ends lost 5 bases at V and 5 bases at J; junction bases unmatched: 7.

The V and J genes are TRBV5-1 and TRBJ2-5; unclear D gene. Germline values: CDR1 SGHRS, CDR2 YFSETQ. The V and J ends lost 0 bases and 5 bases respectively, with 5 bases between them. The CDR3 has 12 amino acids. The CDR3 loop is CASSLAMETQYF. The CDR3 region has the DNA TGCGCCAGCAGCTTGGCCATGGAGACCCAGTACTTC. Full variable domain (missing parts from reference TRBV5-1 and TRBJ2-5): KAGVTQTPRYLIKTRGQQVTLSCSPISGHRSVSWYQQTPGQGLQFLFEYFSETQRNKGNFPGRFSGRQFSNSRSEMNVSTLELGDSALYLCASSLAMETQYFGPGTRLLVL.

The chain is built from TRBV10-3 and TRBJ1-3, with a possible D match to TRBD1 (6 bases). The CDR3 spans 16 residues. The ends were cut back, 6 bases at V and 3 bases at J, with 18 bases in the middle. CDR1 is ENHRY, CDR2 SYGVKD, per germline. This CDR3 is CAISPTTGRLGNTIYF. CDR3 coding DNA: TGTGCCATCAGCCCGACAACAGGGCGGCTTGGAAACACCATATATTTT.

This rearrangement joins TRBV29-1 to TRBJ1-2; a possible D gene is TRBD1 (6 bases). Trimming shortened V by 5 bases and J by 8 bases, and 18 bases separated the two germline ends. This CDR3 is built from 13 residues. From germline, CDR1 is SQVTM and CDR2 ANQGSEA. CDR3 protein: CSVSGALSWGYTF. CDR3 in DNA: TGCAGCGTTTCAGGGGCGCTGAGCTGGGGCTACACCTTC.

The chain links TRBV5-6 to TRBJ1-1; 10 positions agree with TRBD1. The germline V gene encodes CDR1 SGHDT and CDR2 YYEEEE. The J segment lost 5 bases and the V segment lost 0 bases, leaving 4 bases of the junction unmatched. The CDR3 length is 15 residues. CDR3 nucleotides: TGTGCCAGCAGCTTGGCCGGACAGGGGGGAACTGAAGCTTTCTTT. Translation gives CASSLAGQGGTEAFF.

This chain links TRBV7-3 with TRBJ2-5, with TRBD1 matching over 11 bases. There are 15 residues in the CDR3. V gave up 5 bases and J gave up 5 bases; unmatched junction bases: 7. Looked up from germline, CDR1 is SGHTA and CDR2 is FQGTGA. The CDR3 sequence: CASSTTGTGGETQYF. Here the CDR3 DNA reads TGTGCCAGCAGCACCACCGGGACAGGGGGGGAGACCCAGTACTTC.

This chain links TRBV4-1 with TRBJ1-4; the D gene is possibly TRBD1 (6 bases). Germline V lookup: CDR1 MGHRA, CDR2 YSYEKL. The CDR3 runs to 15 residues. V dropped 1 base and J dropped 7 bases, with 13 bases sitting between them. The CDR3 reads CASSQVTGRGEKLFF. As DNA, the CDR3 is TGCGCCAGCAGCCAAGTAACAGGGAGGGGTGAAAAACTGTTTTTT.

The rearrangement joins TRBV12-3 or TRBV12-4 to TRBJ1-2; TRBD1 aligns across 7 bases. The V segment lost 5 bases and the J segment 8 bases; nucleotides outside the gene matches: 8. This CDR3 is built from 13 residues. In DNA form, the CDR3 reads TGTGCCAGCAGTAAACAACAGGGGAAAGGCTACACCTTC. Protein: CASSKQQGKGYTF.

A few counts support this clone. This chain joins TRBV24-1 and TRBJ2-2; 14 nucleotides agree with TRBD2. Trimming removed 3 bases from V and 5 bases from J; junction bases left unmatched: 13. Germline V lookup: CDR1 KGHDR, CDR2 SFDVKD. The CDR3 totals 20 residues. Written as DNA, the CDR3 is TGTGCCACCAGTGATCCCCGTCCCGGGACTAGCGGGAGAGGAACCGGGGAGCTGTTTTTT. As protein: CATSDPRPGTSGRGTGELFF.

This clone is a singleton in its sample. The rearrangement links TRBV6-5 to TRBJ2-3; 9 bases are shared with TRBD1. In germline, CDR1 is MNHEY, CDR2 SVGAGI. V trimming: 8 bases; J trimming: 4 bases; junction bases outside the gene matches: 10. This CDR3 has 15 residues. For the CDR3, the DNA is TGTGCCAGCGGAGCGTACAGGGGGCGGGCAGATACGCAGTATTTT. Protein product: CASGAYRGRADTQYF.

This sequence joins TRBV5-1 and TRBJ1-4, with unresolved D. With 6 bases removed from V and 0 bases from J, the gap between germline ends came to 9 bases. There are 14 residues in the CDR3. CDR1 is SGHRS, CDR2 YFSETQ, per germline. The CDR3 region is CASKLVATNEKLFF. The CDR3 DNA sequence: TGCGCCAGCAAATTAGTTGCAACTAATGAAAAACTGTTTTTT.

This clone occurred a few times. This sequence joins TRBV18 and TRBJ1-1; D may be TRBD1 (6 bases). The germline CDR1 and CDR2 sequences are KGHSH and LQKENI. The V gene lost 0 bases and the J gene lost 6 bases, with 14 bases spanning the gap. This CDR3 has 15 amino acids. Written as DNA, the CDR3 is TGTGCCAGCTCACCACCGGGAGGGGGGGGCCCTGAAGCTTTCTTT. Protein sequence: CASSPPGGGGPEAFF.

This clone was recorded once. The J gene is TRBJ2-5, the V gene TRBV27, with 7 bases aligning to TRBD2. Germline values: CDR1 MNHEY, CDR2 SMNVEV (reference sequence). The ends lost 6 bases at V and 5 bases at J; junction bases unmatched: 9. The CDR3 has 14 amino acids. The CDR3 DNA reads as TGTGCCAGCAGACCCATGAGGGGAGGGGAGACCCAGTACTTC. Amino acid sequence: CASRPMRGGETQYF.

This chain connects TRBV19 to TRBJ2-7; 11 bases map to TRBD2. With V trimmed by 5 bases and J by 4 bases, 4 bases remained unmatched. From germline, CDR1 is LNHDA and CDR2 SQIVND (reference sequence). The CDR3 is 14 amino acids. CDR3 sequence: CASSRTSGPYEQYF. In nucleotides, the CDR3 is TGTGCCAGTAGTCGGACTAGCGGGCCGTACGAGCAGTACTTC.

The rearrangement links TRBV7-2 to TRBJ2-3; D gene unclear. V was cut by 0 bases and J by 6 bases, with 10 bases left in between. Germline values: CDR1 SGHTA, CDR2 FQGNSA. This CDR3 comprises 14 residues. The CDR3 DNA sequence: TGTGCCAGCAGCTTAGCTAGAAACGCCGATACGCAGTATTTT. The encoded protein is CASSLARNADTQYF.

This rearrangement joins TRBV9 to TRBJ2-2; TRBD2 might be the D (6 bases). Trimming took off 0 bases at V and 0 bases at J, with 9 bases between the two ends. This CDR3 spans 16 amino acids. Germline V gene lookup returns CDR1 SGDLS and CDR2 YYNGEE. CDR3 sequence: CASSVDTGANTGELFF. The CDR3 region has the DNA TGTGCCAGCAGCGTAGATACGGGAGCGAACACCGGGGAGCTGTTTTTT.

This sequence joins TRBV28 and TRBJ2-7; tentatively, D is TRBD1 (5 bases). The CDR3 consists of 15 residues. Trimming took off 8 bases at V and 0 bases at J, with 17 bases between the two ends. CDR1 and CDR2 from the germline V gene are MDHEN and SYDVKM. CDR3 DNA: TGTGCCAGCGGTAGTGGGCAGGGAACCTCCTACGAGCAGTACTTC. Translating gives CASGSGQGTSYEQYF.